The 18 T cell receptor beta chains below come from one sample, sequenced in a study of PD-L1 blockade in urothelial cancer. Clones were sequenced by immunoSEQ multiplex PCR, and TCRdb holds only the in-frame ones, with some missing. The sample shows 55,000 to 70,000 clones, 70% to 90% of them seen only once. The source was PBMCs, collected around atezolizumab (anti-PD-L1) treatment. Every receptor here comes from a man aged 45-60 years with urothelial cancer.

The chain employs TRBV2 and TRBJ1-4, with 9 bases matching TRBD1. The germline gives CDR1 SNHLY, CDR2 FYNNEI. There are 17 residues in the CDR3. Unmatched junction bases numbered 6, after V lost 4 bases and J lost 0 bases. CDR3 DNA sequence: TGTGCCAGCAGTGGGACAGGGGCCTTTGCAACTAATGAAAAACTGTTTTTT. Translated, it gives CASSGTGAFATNEKLFF. Looking up the rest from reference TRBV2 and TRBJ1-4 gives the full variable domain: EPEVTQTPSHQVTQMGQEVILRCVPISNHLYFYWYRQILGQKVEFLVSFYNNEISEKSEIFDDQFSVERPDGSNFTLKIRSTKLEDSAMYFCASSGTGAFATNEKLFFGSGTQLSVL.

The V call is TRBV10-2, the J call TRBJ2-7, with TRBD2 matching over 8 bases. The ends lost 3 bases at V and 4 bases at J; junction bases unmatched: 8. This CDR3 has 15 residues. CDR1 and CDR2 (germline): WSHSY, SAAADI. The chain's CDR3 is CASSEAAGGLYEQYF. Written as DNA, the CDR3 is TGCGCCAGCAGTGAAGCGGCGGGAGGCTTGTACGAGCAGTACTTC.

The chain recombines TRBV28 with TRBJ2-5; D call uncertain. CDR3 size: 12 residues. V lost 2 bases and J lost 1, with 2 bases in between. From germline, CDR1 is MDHEN and CDR2 SYDVKM. This chain's CDR3 is CASSLLQETQYF. The CDR3 DNA sequence: TGTGCCAGCAGTTTACTCCAAGAGACCCAGTACTTC.

The gene calls are TRBV21-1 and TRBJ1-1; the listed D gene, TRBD1, was not tested against the DNA. TRBV21-1 has pseudogene status. The CDR3 length is 16 residues. The CDR3 loop reads CASTQRQGLMNTEAFF. As DNA, the CDR3 is TGTGCCAGCACCCAAAGACAGGGGTTGATGAACACTGAAGCTTTCTTT.

The J gene is TRBJ1-1, the V gene TRBV9; weak D call: TRBD1 (5 bases). The V end was cut by 4 bases, the J end by 7 bases, with 17 bases between. This CDR3 is 14 amino acids long. From germline, CDR1 is SGDLS and CDR2 YYNGEE. CDR3 sequence reads: CASSPYDSLYEAFF. The CDR3 DNA reads as TGTGCCAGCAGCCCATATGACAGCCTCTATGAAGCTTTCTTT.

The rearrangement joins TRBV25-1 to TRBJ2-5, with D unclear. Germline V gene sequence: CDR1 MGHDK, CDR2 SYGVNS. The CDR3 loop spans 10 amino acids. The ends were cut back, 7 bases at V and 10 bases at J, with 10 bases in the middle. CDR3 DNA sequence: TGTGCCAGCACCTCACTTGACCAGTACTTC. Translated: CASTSLDQYF.

The chain has TRBV5-8 and TRBJ2-1; D not certain. The CDR3 totals 15 residues. Germline V gene sequence: CDR1 SGHTS, CDR2 YDEGEE. V lost 1 base to trimming and J lost 4 bases, with 12 bases between them. For the CDR3, the DNA is TGTGCCAGCAGCTTGCTGAGAGACTTTTACAATGAGCAGTTCTTC. Its protein product is CASSLLRDFYNEQFF.

This rearrangement joins TRBV28 to TRBJ2-2; TRBD1 agrees at 8 bases. Germline CDR1 and CDR2: MDHEN and SYDVKM. Losses at the gene ends were 4 bases for V and 5 bases for J; bases not matched to a gene: 9. The CDR3 is made up of 16 amino acids. This CDR3 is CASSSWTGKVTGELFF. In DNA form, the CDR3 reads TGTGCCAGCAGTTCCTGGACAGGGAAAGTGACCGGGGAGCTGTTTTTT.

CDR3 region: CASSLETGSQPQHF. The CDR3 region has the DNA TGCGCCAGCAGCTTGGAGACAGGCAGTCAGCCCCAGCATTTT. This sequence joins TRBV5-1 and TRBJ1-5, with D maybe TRBD1 (6 bases). Germline V gene data show CDR1 as SGHRS and CDR2 as YFSETQ. V gave up 0 bases and J gave up 6 bases, with 10 bases separating them. There are 14 residues in the CDR3.

V is TRBV10-1 and J is TRBJ1-5, with unresolved D. Trimming stripped 4 bases from V and 0 bases from J, with 16 bases between. The CDR3 is 17 residues long. CDR1 and CDR2 (germline): WNHNN, SYGVQD (reference sequence). CDR3 in DNA: TGCGCCAGCAGTGGGAGGCTTGACTTTTATAGCAATCAGCCCCAGCATTTT. This codes for CASSGRLDFYSNQPQHF.

This clone was seen a single time. This chain connects TRBV6-5 to TRBJ1-2; 8 nucleotides match TRBD1. V dropped 6 bases and J dropped 8; count of bases not matched to a gene: 5. CDR3 length: 12 residues. Germline V CDR1 and CDR2: MNHEY, SVGAGI. CDR3 residues: CASRHGTGGYTF. The CDR3 coding sequence is TGTGCCAGCAGACATGGGACAGGCGGCTACACCTTC.

This sequence joins TRBV7-9 and TRBJ1-1; D not resolved. Trimming pared 4 bases from V and 0 bases from J, leaving 6 bases between. The CDR3 is made up of 13 amino acids. Germline-derived CDR1 and CDR2 are SEHNR and FQNEAQ (reference sequence). CDR3 amino acids: CASSYEVNTEAFF. CDR3 bases: TGTGCCAGCAGCTATGAGGTGAACACTGAAGCTTTCTTT.

This sequence joins TRBV7-9 and TRBJ2-3, with 8 nucleotides matching TRBD2. CDR1 is SEHNR and CDR2 is FQNEAQ in the germline V gene (reference sequence). V gave up 5 bases and J gave up 0 bases; unmatched junction bases: 1. The CDR3 covers 14 residues. The CDR3: CASSPSGSTDTQYF. The CDR3 bases are TGTGCCAGCAGCCCTAGCGGGAGCACAGATACGCAGTATTTT.

This chain links TRBV9 with TRBJ2-1, with a possible D match to TRBD2 (6 bases). This CDR3 is 15 amino acids long. The germline V gene has CDR1 SGDLS and CDR2 YYNGEE. V was clipped by 3 bases and J by 3 bases, with 13 bases between them. The CDR3 nucleotides are TGTGCCAGCAGCGCCCGACTAGATCTCTACAATGAGCAGTTCTTC. This sequence encodes CASSARLDLYNEQFF.

This CDR3 is CATTPWGPRENEQYF. CDR3 nucleotide sequence: TGTGCCACCACCCCCTGGGGGCCGAGAGAGAACGAGCAGTACTTC. This sequence joins TRBV28 and TRBJ2-7; maybe TRBD1 (6 bases). This CDR3 contains 15 residues. Germline CDR1 reads MDHEN; CDR2 reads SYDVKM. V was shortened by 10 bases and J by 5 bases, with 24 bases between the two germline ends.

The chain combines TRBV19 with TRBJ1-4, with 10 bases matching TRBD1. CDR1 is LNHDA, CDR2 SQIVND, per germline (reference sequence). This CDR3 region has 15 residues. The DNA for the CDR3 is TGTGCGACTTCGCGACAGGGGGCGACCAATGAAAAACTGTTTTTT. Amino acid sequence: CATSRQGATNEKLFF.

This chain connects TRBV28 to TRBJ1-1, with D possibly matching TRBD1 (5 bases). Germline V gene data show CDR1 as MDHEN and CDR2 as SYDVKM. V lost 2 bases and J 0 bases, leaving 19 bases between the germline ends. CDR3 size: 18 residues. The CDR3 protein is CASSLVVRVGGVNTEAFF. CDR3 DNA: TGTGCCAGCAGTTTAGTAGTCAGGGTTGGAGGGGTGAACACTGAAGCTTTCTTT.

The chain has TRBV19 and TRBJ2-3; TRBD1 matches 8 bases. The V segment lost 7 bases and the J segment 6 bases; nucleotides outside the gene matches: 9. The CDR3 has 14 amino acids. Germline V CDR1 and CDR2: LNHDA, SQIVND (reference sequence). This chain's CDR3 is CASTSTGAGDTQYF. The CDR3 nucleotides are TGTGCCAGTACCTCGACAGGGGCGGGGGATACGCAGTATTTT.